These 20 T cell receptor beta chains came from one sample sequenced in a study of shared clonotypes between healthy human individuals. Libraries were prepared by immunoSEQ multiplex PCR; TCRdb keeps only in-frame clonotypes and omits some of them. The data hold some 2 million clones, with about 95% observed a single time. The naive CD8 population came from CD45RO-negative cells selected for CCR7, without terminally differentiated effector memory CD45RA+ cells. Sequenced input: naive CD8+ T cells sorted from blood. Receptors originate from a young man in good health.

V gene TRBV4-1 combines with J gene TRBJ2-7; 9 nucleotides align to TRBD2. After removal of 4 bases from V and 2 bases from J, the junction contained 6 bases not matched to a gene. The V gene's germline CDR1 is MGHRA and CDR2 YSYEKL. This CDR3 comprises 15 residues. CDR3 bases: TGCGCCAGCAGCCCTAGGCGGGAGGGCACCTACGAGCAGTACTTC. Translation gives CASSPRREGTYEQYF.

The chain combines TRBV5-6 with TRBJ2-1; 7 bases match TRBD2. The V and J ends lost 3 bases and 3 bases, in that order; junction bases with no gene match: 6. Germline V gene lookup returns CDR1 SGHDT and CDR2 YYEEEE. CDR3 length: 15 residues. CDR3 sequence (DNA): TGTGCCAGCAGCTCTAAGCGGGATTTCTACAATGAGCAGTTCTTC. Translating gives CASSSKRDFYNEQFF.

This clone appeared a few times. The rearrangement joins TRBV15 to TRBJ2-2; D is perhaps TRBD2 (5 bases). This CDR3 region has 15 residues. V lost 5 bases and J 5 bases, leaving 15 bases between the germline ends. Germline V gene sequence: CDR1 LNHNV, CDR2 YYDKDF (reference sequence). The CDR3 DNA sequence: TGTGCCACCAGCCCCGGGGTAGAGAGAACCGGGGAGCTGTTTTTT. This translates into CATSPGVERTGELFF.

The gene calls are TRBV10-3 and TRBJ2-7; D unclear. The CDR3 loop spans 13 amino acids. Trimming removed 1 base from V and 5 bases from J, with 9 bases in between. Germline V gene data show CDR1 as ENHRY and CDR2 as SYGVKD. Here the CDR3 DNA reads TGTGCCATCAGTGAGTGGACCTCGGACGAGCAGTACTTC. It codes for CAISEWTSDEQYF.

This rearrangement joins TRBV7-9 to TRBJ2-1, with 11 bases lining up with TRBD2. The germline V gene has CDR1 SEHNR and CDR2 FQNEAQ (reference sequence). This CDR3 is 15 amino acids long. V was pared by 4 bases and J by 4 bases, with 3 bases of the junction left unmatched. CDR3 bases: TGTGCCAGCAGCTCACTAGCGGGGGTGTACAATGAGCAGTTCTTC. Translated: CASSSLAGVYNEQFF. The full variable domain, completed using reference TRBV7-9 and TRBJ2-1, is DTGVSQNPRHKITKRGQNVTFRCDPISEHNRLYWYRQTLGQGPEFLTYFQNEAQLEKSRLLSDRFSAERPKGSFSTLEIQRTEQGDSAMYLCASSSLAGVYNEQFFGPGTRLTVL.

The chain is built from TRBV7-9 and TRBJ1-1, with unresolved D. CDR1 and CDR2 (germline): SEHNR, FQNEAQ (reference sequence). CDR3 length: 13 amino acids. V was trimmed by 3 bases and J by 5 bases, leaving 10 bases between them. DNA for the CDR3: TGTGCCAGCAGCTTCCCGGCCACTACTGAAGCTTTCTTT. Translation gives CASSFPATTEAFF.

Of note for this clone: The same CDR3 can be traced to other DNA sequences in this sample. The V call is TRBV5-1, the J call TRBJ2-7, with D perhaps TRBD1 (5 bases). Germline V lookup: CDR1 SGHRS, CDR2 YFSETQ. Trimming removed 4 bases from V and 0 bases from J, with 5 bases in between. This CDR3 is 12 amino acids long. CDR3 sequence reads: CASSDSSYEQYF. The CDR3 DNA sequence: TGCGCCAGCAGCGACAGCTCCTACGAGCAGTACTTC.

The V gene is TRBV19, the J gene TRBJ2-7; 11 bases fit TRBD2. Trimming took 4 bases from V and 5 from J; bases not matched to a gene: 10. The germline CDR1 and CDR2 sequences are LNHDA and SQIVND (reference sequence). The CDR3 totals 16 residues. This CDR3 is CASSRGTSGPPHEQYF. The CDR3 region has the DNA TGTGCCAGTAGTAGAGGGACTAGCGGCCCCCCCCACGAGCAGTACTTC.

The J gene is TRBJ1-1, the V gene TRBV28; perhaps TRBD1 as D (6 bases). The CDR3 covers 14 residues. Germline V lookup: CDR1 MDHEN, CDR2 SYDVKM. The V end lost 3 bases, the J end lost 4 bases, and 12 bases lay between the germline ends. This chain's CDR3 is CASSFGQPGTEAFF. DNA for the CDR3: TGTGCCAGCAGTTTTGGACAGCCGGGCACTGAAGCTTTCTTT.

The chain combines TRBV7-2 with TRBJ2-2; D remains unclear. V gave up 5 bases and J gave up 1 base, with 11 bases separating them. Germline V gene data show CDR1 as SGHTA and CDR2 as FQGNSA. The CDR3 is 15 residues long. The CDR3 is CASSVIPENTGELFF. In DNA, the CDR3 is TGTGCCAGCAGCGTTATCCCAGAGAACACCGGGGAGCTGTTTTTT.

The V gene is TRBV7-2, the J gene TRBJ2-3; D is possibly TRBD2 (6 bases). Trimming pared 3 bases from V and 0 bases from J, leaving 16 bases between. CDR1 and CDR2 (germline): SGHTA, FQGNSA. The CDR3 covers 17 residues. CDR3 amino acids: CASSFASGGTSTDTQYF. For the CDR3, the DNA is TGTGCCAGCAGCTTTGCGTCCGGGGGAACTAGCACAGATACGCAGTATTTT. The variable domain in full, completed from reference TRBV7-2 and TRBJ2-3, reads GAGVSQSPSNKVTEKGKDVELRCDPISGHTALYWYRQSLGQGLEFLIYFQGNSAPDKSGLPSDRFSAERTGGSVSTLTIQRTQQEDSAVYLCASSFASGGTSTDTQYFGPGTRLTVL.

The rearrangement joins TRBV9 to TRBJ1-4, with TRBD1 matching over 7 bases. V shed 0 bases and J 7 bases; nucleotides not matched to a gene: 3. Germline V gene sequence: CDR1 SGDLS, CDR2 YYNGEE. The CDR3 has 14 residues. The CDR3 bases are TGTGCCAGCAGCGTAGAAGGGGGCAGTGAAAAACTGTTTTTT. As protein: CASSVEGGSEKLFF.

V is TRBV4-1 and J is TRBJ1-4; TRBD1 matches at 7 bases. Trimming took 4 bases from V and 4 from J; bases not matched to a gene: 6. The CDR3 is made up of 15 amino acids. Germline loops: CDR1 MGHRA, CDR2 YSYEKL. CDR3 coding DNA: TGCGCCAGCAGCCCCACGACAGGGAATAATGAAAAACTGTTTTTT. Protein: CASSPTTGNNEKLFF.

This sequence joins TRBV7-9 and TRBJ2-2, with no clear D. The CDR3 runs 12 residues. Germline V lookup: CDR1 SEHNR, CDR2 FQNEAQ (reference sequence). Trimming left V 2 bases short and J 6 bases short, with 4 bases between. The CDR3 DNA sequence: TGTGCCAGCAGCTTATTCTCCGGGGAGCTGTTTTTT. The encoded protein is CASSLFSGELFF.

The chain joins TRBV2 to TRBJ2-7; D may be TRBD2 (5 bases). This CDR3 has 12 residues. Between the trimmed V and J ends, which lost 4 bases and 4 bases, there was a span of 8 bases. The germline V gene encodes CDR1 SNHLY and CDR2 FYNNEI. CDR3 in amino acids: CASSAGEYEQYF. CDR3 DNA: TGTGCCAGCAGTGCCGGGGAATACGAGCAGTACTTC.

The chain links TRBV18 to TRBJ1-5, with a weak D call TRBD1 (6 bases). Trimming stripped 2 bases from V and 5 bases from J, with 13 bases between. Germline V gives CDR1 KGHSH, CDR2 LQKENI. The CDR3 is made up of 15 amino acids. CDR3 protein: CASSPGQGSYQPQHF. DNA for the CDR3: TGTGCCAGCTCACCAGGGCAGGGGTCATATCAGCCCCAGCATTTT.

As concerns this clone: Other DNA sequences in the sample encode the same CDR3. In nucleotides, the CDR3 is TGCGCCAGCAGCCAAGATTCGGCTAGTGGAAGGCACGAGCAGTACTTC. Translation gives CASSQDSASGRHEQYF. This sequence joins TRBV4-3 and TRBJ2-7; D is uncertain. The germline gives CDR1 LGHNA, CDR2 YSLEER. Deletions cut 0 bases from V and 5 bases from J, with 17 bases between. CDR3 length equals 16 residues.

J is TRBJ2-6 and V is TRBV7-9; 7 bases fit TRBD2. V lost 4 bases, J lost 2 bases, and 8 bases stayed unmatched. This CDR3 is built from 17 residues. The germline CDR1 and CDR2 sequences are SEHNR and FQNEAQ (reference sequence). Here the CDR3 DNA reads TGTGCCAGCAGCTCCGGAACGGGGGGTCCTGGGGCCAACGTCCTGACTTTC. It yields the protein CASSSGTGGPGANVLTF.

The chain recombines TRBV5-3 with TRBJ2-1; D not certain. TRBV5-3 is placed among ORFs of uncertain function. Trimming took off 0 bases at V and 8 bases at J, with 12 bases between the two ends. The CDR3 covers 14 residues. The CDR3 sequence is CARSLAALGDEQFF. CDR3 in DNA: TGTGCCAGAAGCTTGGCGGCTCTTGGGGATGAGCAGTTCTTC.

This chain joins TRBV5-4 and TRBJ2-7; TRBD1 matches at 11 bases. The germline CDR1 and CDR2 sequences are SGHNT and YYREEE (reference sequence). The trim removed 3 bases at V and 1 base at J, leaving 3 bases unmatched. The CDR3 runs 15 residues. The DNA of the CDR3 is TGTGCCAGCAGCTACGGACAGGGGGCGTCCTACGAGCAGTACTTC. This codes for CASSYGQGASYEQYF.